This TCR beta chain came from a study of identical twins. Study results and caveats: Out-of-frame TCR alpha sharing in monozygotic twins exceeded recombination model predictions.

TCRdb analysed the 5' RACE reads with MiXCR anew, one entry per CDR3 protein. Altogether under 1 million distinct CDR3 sequences are present, roughly an eighth being singletons, with the ten largest covering about 1.6%. About this clonotype itself: Its antigen is as yet unknown.

CDR3 size: 10 residues. Deletions cut 2 bases from V and 8 bases from J, with 6 bases between. Germline V gene sequence: CDR1 SQVTM, CDR2 ANQGSEA. These same data were also listed under a study on yellow fever vaccine responses in identical twins.

Source material: PBMCs. The origin of this receptor is a woman aged 18-35 years in good health. The chain is built from TRBV29-1 and TRBJ1-2; D not resolved. This chain's CDR3 is CSVEQVGYTF. The CDR3 nucleotides are TGCAGCGTTGAACAAGTCGGCTACACCTTC.